The 14 T cell receptor beta chains below come from one sample, sequenced in a study of blood T cell repertoires in COVID-19. Assay used: immunoSEQ multiplex PCR; TCRdb lists only in-frame clones, some missing. The data hold 100,000 or so clones, with around 90% observed a single time. The sample was peripheral blood. The receptors derive from a woman aged 45-60 years with COVID-19, enrolled during active disease.

J is TRBJ2-7 and V is TRBV9, with a possible D match to TRBD1 (6 bases). The CDR3 totals 16 residues. Germline V gives CDR1 SGDLS, CDR2 YYNGEE. Trimming took 0 bases from V and 2 from J, leaving 15 bases between them. CDR3 bases: TGTGCCAGCAGCGTAGGTGGACAGCCAAAAACCTACGAGCAGTACTTC. Translated, it gives CASSVGGQPKTYEQYF.

The chain recombines TRBV5-1 with TRBJ1-1; D uncertain. V was trimmed by 3 bases and J by 0 bases, leaving 6 bases between them. The CDR3 has 13 residues. Per the germline V gene, CDR1 is SGHRS and CDR2 is YFSETQ. CDR3 in DNA: TGCGCCAGCAGCTCGCGGATGAACACTGAAGCTTTCTTT. It specifies CASSSRMNTEAFF.

The genes are TRBV21-1 and TRBJ1-3. TRBV21-1 is termed a pseudogene. The CDR3 contains 19 residues. The CDR3 DNA sequence: TGTGCCAGCAGCAAAGCCGGGCGGGGGAATTGGCTCTCTGGAAACACCATATATTTT. Protein product: CASSKAGRGNWLSGNTIYF.

The gene calls are TRBV6-5 and TRBJ1-5; 8 positions match TRBD1. In germline, CDR1 is MNHEY, CDR2 SVGAGI. The CDR3 is made up of 15 amino acids. The ends lost 6 bases at V and 7 bases at J; junction bases unmatched: 11. The CDR3: CASRVGQGQWQPQHF. CDR3 DNA: TGTGCCAGCAGGGTCGGACAGGGCCAGTGGCAGCCCCAGCATTTT.

The J gene is TRBJ2-6, the V gene TRBV13, with D maybe TRBD1 (6 bases). V shed 5 bases and J shed 1 base, with 9 bases lying between them. This CDR3 is 15 amino acids long. Germline CDR1 PRHDT, CDR2 FYEKMQ (reference sequence). The CDR3 DNA follows: TGTGCCAGCAGCCCCAGGGGTTCTGGGGCCAACGTCCTGACTTTC. It encodes CASSPRGSGANVLTF.

The chain couples TRBV20-1 to TRBJ2-7; possible D gene TRBD2, 5 bases. CDR3 length equals 14 residues. Germline CDR1 is DFQATT and CDR2 is SNEGSKA (reference sequence). V dropped 3 bases and J dropped 9 bases, with 21 bases sitting between them. Written as DNA, the CDR3 is TGCAGTGCTAGTCATGGAGAAGGGAGTCAAGGGCAGTACTTC. It codes for CSASHGEGSQGQYF.

This chain connects TRBV10-3 to TRBJ1-2; no reliable D call. The CDR3 sequence is 11 residues long. Germline loops: CDR1 ENHRY, CDR2 SYGVKD. V lost 5 bases to trimming and J lost 6 bases, with 7 bases between them. Here the CDR3 reads CAISSGNGYTF. CDR3 sequence (DNA): TGTGCCATCAGTTCCGGGAATGGCTACACCTTC.

The V call is TRBV21-1, the J call TRBJ1-1; TRBD1 was called by the table and not checked on the DNA. TRBV21-1 is classified as a pseudogene. This CDR3 spans 16 amino acids. The CDR3 DNA follows: TGTGCCAGCAGCAAAGCGACAGGGGAGACGAACACTGAAGCTTTCTTT. Translated, it gives CASSKATGETNTEAFF.

This rearrangement joins TRBV10-3 to TRBJ1-3; TRBD1 aligns across 10 bases. Unmatched junction bases numbered 6, after V lost 10 bases and J lost 6 bases. The CDR3 runs 13 residues. In germline, CDR1 is ENHRY, CDR2 SYGVKD. CDR3 nucleotide sequence: TGTGCCACCCTGACAGGGGGCGAAAACACCATATATTTT. It yields the protein CATLTGGENTIYF.

The chain joins TRBV5-8 to TRBJ1-2; 7 positions agree with TRBD1. This CDR3 comprises 14 residues. V was pared by 5 bases and J by 2 bases, with 6 bases of the junction left unmatched. CDR1 is SGHTS, CDR2 YDEGEE, per germline. The DNA for the CDR3 is TGTGCCAGCAGGGGCCGGGACAGCAACTATGGCTACACCTTC. This translates into CASRGRDSNYGYTF.

This chain uses TRBV5-1 with TRBJ2-6, with D tentatively TRBD1 (5 bases). V lost 2 bases and J lost 0, with 9 bases in between. The CDR3 consists of 16 residues. The germline gives CDR1 SGHRS, CDR2 YFSETQ. Written as DNA, the CDR3 is TGCGCCAGCAGCTTAGGACAACCCTCTGGGGCCAACGTCCTGACTTTC. This encodes CASSLGQPSGANVLTF.

V usage is TRBV6-1 and J usage is TRBJ1-1; D remains ambiguous. The CDR3 consists of 14 residues. The germline V gene encodes CDR1 MNHNS and CDR2 SASEGT. V lost 2 bases to trimming and J lost 1 base, with 8 bases between them. The CDR3 DNA sequence: TGTGCCAGCAGTGAAATCGAGGGGAACACTGAAGCTTTCTTT. It encodes CASSEIEGNTEAFF.

The chain recombines TRBV18 with TRBJ2-7; TRBD1 aligns across 7 bases. Germline CDR1 reads KGHSH; CDR2 reads LQKENI. The CDR3 loop spans 13 amino acids. V gave up 8 bases and J gave up 4 bases; unmatched junction bases: 8. DNA for the CDR3: TGTGCCAGCCGACGCCGGACAGGATACGAGCAGTACGTC. It translates to CASRRRTGYEQYV.

The chain couples TRBV7-3 to TRBJ1-2, with D perhaps matching TRBD1 (6 bases). The germline V and J ends were trimmed by 7 bases and 5 bases, with 17 bases remaining between them. CDR3 length: 14 amino acids. Germline CDR1 is SGHTA and CDR2 is FQGTGA. The CDR3 reads CASTTRTAAYGYTF. CDR3 coding DNA: TGTGCCAGCACCACACGGACAGCCGCTTATGGCTACACCTTC. Variable domain in full (rest from reference TRBV7-3 and TRBJ1-2): GAGVSQTPSNKVTEKGKYVELRCDPISGHTALYWYRQSLGQGPEFLIYFQGTGAADDSGLPNDRFFAVRPEGSVSTLKIQRTERGDSAVYLCASTTRTAAYGYTFGSGTRLTVV.